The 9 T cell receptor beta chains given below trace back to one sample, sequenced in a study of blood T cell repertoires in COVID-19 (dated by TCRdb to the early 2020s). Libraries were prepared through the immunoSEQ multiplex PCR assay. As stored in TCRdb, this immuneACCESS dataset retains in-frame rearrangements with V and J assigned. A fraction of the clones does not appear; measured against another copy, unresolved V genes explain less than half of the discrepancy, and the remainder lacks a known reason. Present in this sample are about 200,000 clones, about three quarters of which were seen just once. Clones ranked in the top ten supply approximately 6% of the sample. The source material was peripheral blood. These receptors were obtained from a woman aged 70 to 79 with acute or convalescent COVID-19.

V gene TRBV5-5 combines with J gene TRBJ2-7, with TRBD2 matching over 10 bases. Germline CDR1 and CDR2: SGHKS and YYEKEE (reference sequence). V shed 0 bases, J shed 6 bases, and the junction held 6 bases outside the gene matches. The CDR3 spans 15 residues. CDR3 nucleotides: TGTGCCAGCAGCTTGGAAGGCCTAGCGGGAGCCGAGCAGTACTTC. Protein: CASSLEGLAGAEQYF.

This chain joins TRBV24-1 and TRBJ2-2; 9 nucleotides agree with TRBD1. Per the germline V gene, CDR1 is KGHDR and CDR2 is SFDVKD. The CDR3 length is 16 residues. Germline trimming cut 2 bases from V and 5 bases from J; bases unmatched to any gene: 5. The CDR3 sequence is CATSDSGTGFTGELFF. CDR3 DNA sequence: TGTGCCACCAGTGATTCCGGGACAGGGTTTACCGGGGAGCTGTTTTTT.

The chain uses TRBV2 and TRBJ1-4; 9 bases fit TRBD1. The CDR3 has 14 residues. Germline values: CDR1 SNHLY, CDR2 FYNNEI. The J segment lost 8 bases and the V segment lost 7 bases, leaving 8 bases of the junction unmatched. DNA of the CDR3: TGTGCCAGCACCCTGGACAGGGGCGGCGAAAAACTGTTTTTT. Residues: CASTLDRGGEKLFF.

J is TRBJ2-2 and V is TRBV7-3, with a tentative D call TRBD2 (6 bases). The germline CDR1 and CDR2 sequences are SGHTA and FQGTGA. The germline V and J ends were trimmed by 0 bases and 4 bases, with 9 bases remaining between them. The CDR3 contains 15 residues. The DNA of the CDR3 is TGTGCCAGCAGCTTAACCGGGGGTGGCACCGGGGAGCTGTTTTTT. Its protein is CASSLTGGGTGELFF.

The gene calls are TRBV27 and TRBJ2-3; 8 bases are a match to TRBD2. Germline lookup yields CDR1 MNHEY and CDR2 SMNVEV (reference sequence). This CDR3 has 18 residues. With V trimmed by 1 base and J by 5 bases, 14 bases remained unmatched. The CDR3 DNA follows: TGTGCCAGCAGTTTATACCCCTCACTAGCGGTGGCGGGAGATACGCAGTATTTT. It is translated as CASSLYPSLAVAGDTQYF.

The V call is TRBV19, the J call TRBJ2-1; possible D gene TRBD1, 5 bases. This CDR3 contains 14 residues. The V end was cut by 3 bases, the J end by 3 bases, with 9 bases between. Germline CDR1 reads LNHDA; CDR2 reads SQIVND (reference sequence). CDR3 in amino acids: CASSMGQGYNEQFF. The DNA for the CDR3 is TGTGCCAGTAGTATGGGGCAGGGCTACAATGAGCAGTTCTTC.

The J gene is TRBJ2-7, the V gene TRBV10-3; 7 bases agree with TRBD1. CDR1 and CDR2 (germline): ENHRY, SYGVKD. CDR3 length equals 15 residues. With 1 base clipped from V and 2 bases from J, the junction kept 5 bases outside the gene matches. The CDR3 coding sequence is TGTGCCATCAGTGAGTTCCGGGACAGCCCCTACGAGCAGTACTTC. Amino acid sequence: CAISEFRDSPYEQYF.

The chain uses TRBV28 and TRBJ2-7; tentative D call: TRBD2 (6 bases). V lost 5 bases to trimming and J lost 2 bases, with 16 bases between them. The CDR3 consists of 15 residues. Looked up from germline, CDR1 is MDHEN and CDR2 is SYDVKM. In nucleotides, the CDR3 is TGTGCCAGCAGTACCCTAGGCGGGGTCACCTACGAGCAGTACTTC. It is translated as CASSTLGGVTYEQYF.

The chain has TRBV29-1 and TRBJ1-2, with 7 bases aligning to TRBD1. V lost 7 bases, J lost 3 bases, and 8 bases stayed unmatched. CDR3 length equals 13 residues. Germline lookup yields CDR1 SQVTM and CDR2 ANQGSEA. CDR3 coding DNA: TGCAGCGCGGGGGGCCAGGGGGACTATGGCTACACCTTC. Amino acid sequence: CSAGGQGDYGYTF.